Below are 32 T cell receptor beta chains sequenced from a single sample in a study of CD8 T cells in ankylosing spondylitis. Notes on the study in general: For ankylosing spondylitis blood, a TCR beta motif of under ten highly homologous variants appeared characteristic.

The antigens for these receptors are not known. MiXCR, applied by TCRdb to the 5' RACE reads, yields one record per CDR3 protein. This table has about 540,000 distinct CDR3 sequences, roughly 13% appearing once. The sequencing input was blood, either unsorted or a sorted T cell fraction (not recorded which). The receptor source for this set is a male donor with ankylosing spondylitis.

This rearrangement joins TRBV5-1 to TRBJ2-1; D not certain. The V and J ends lost 1 base and 3 bases respectively, with 14 bases between them. CDR1 and CDR2 (germline): SGHRS, YFSETQ. CDR3 length: 16 amino acids. The CDR3 spells CASSLSMAPVYNEQFF. Here the CDR3 DNA reads TGCGCCAGCAGCTTGTCCATGGCACCAGTCTACAATGAGCAGTTCTTC.

The gene calls are TRBV2 and TRBJ2-1, with TRBD1 identical over 11 bases. The CDR3 spans 15 residues. V lost 6 bases, J lost 9 bases, and 10 bases stayed unmatched. Germline CDR1 reads SNHLY; CDR2 reads FYNNEI. The DNA for the CDR3 is TGTGCCAGCAGACCCGGGACAGGGGGAAGGGGTGAGCAGTTCTTC. Its translation is CASRPGTGGRGEQFF.

This clonotype was picked up many times. The rearrangement links TRBV20-1 to TRBJ2-1; 14 nucleotides line up with TRBD2. The CDR3 covers 17 residues. Germline CDR1 DFQATT, CDR2 SNEGSKA (reference sequence). V shed 0 bases, J shed 8 bases, and the junction held 9 bases outside the gene matches. CDR3 sequence: CSARDFGTSGRGDEQFF. CDR3 bases: TGCAGTGCTAGAGATTTCGGGACTAGCGGGAGAGGGGATGAGCAGTTCTTC.

This clonotype was picked up a small number of times. The chain couples TRBV11-2 to TRBJ2-1, with 7 positions matching TRBD1. J lost 0 bases, V lost 1 base, and 9 bases had no gene match. The CDR3 runs 18 residues. Germline CDR1 is SGHAT and CDR2 is FQNNGV. The CDR3 DNA follows: TGTGCCAGCAGCTTAGGAGGGCCGACAGGGAGCTCCTACAATGAGCAGTTCTTC. As protein: CASSLGGPTGSSYNEQFF.

This clonotype was observed at least ten times. The rearrangement uses TRBV3-1 and TRBJ1-1; D may be TRBD1 (6 bases). The CDR3 runs to 16 residues. Germline assignment: CDR1 LGHDT and CDR2 YNNKEL (reference sequence). With 5 bases removed from V and 7 bases from J, the gap between germline ends came to 23 bases. The CDR3 region is CASSEFGPTGPHEAFF. CDR3 DNA sequence: TGTGCCAGCAGCGAATTTGGCCCGACAGGCCCCCATGAAGCTTTCTTT.

This clonotype has a handful of counts. The rearrangement links TRBV5-1 to TRBJ1-4; the match to TRBD1 covers 7 bases. Trimming took 4 bases from V and 6 from J; bases not matched to a gene: 9. CDR3 length: 15 residues. Germline values: CDR1 SGHRS, CDR2 YFSETQ. The CDR3 DNA follows: TGCGCCAGCAGCGCCCAGGGGGGGTTCGATGAAAAACTGTTTTTT. Translation gives CASSAQGGFDEKLFF.

This clonotype was found a few times. The rearrangement links TRBV24-1 to TRBJ2-2; D might be TRBD1 or TRBD2, each matching 5 bases. The V end was cut by 7 bases, the J end by 4 bases, with 15 bases between. CDR1 and CDR2 (germline): KGHDR, SFDVKD. This CDR3 is built from 15 residues. The DNA for the CDR3 is TGTGCCACCAGGGGGGACGCCCGGGGCACCGGGGAGCTGTTTTTT. It is translated as CATRGDARGTGELFF.

This clonotype was found a few times. The gene calls are TRBV12-3 or TRBV12-4 and TRBJ2-3; TRBD2 agrees at 11 bases. The trim removed 6 bases at V and 3 bases at J, leaving 14 bases unmatched. The CDR3 covers 18 residues. For the CDR3, the DNA is TGTGCCAGCAGCGACGGTAGACTAGCGGGAATTAGGACAGATACGCAGTATTTT. Its translation is CASSDGRLAGIRTDTQYF.

The CDR3 sequence: CAWRRIAGYRGRYNEQFF. The CDR3 DNA sequence: TGTGCCTGGAGACGAATAGCGGGGTATCGGGGGCGTTACAATGAGCAGTTCTTC. The chain carries TRBV30 and TRBJ2-1, with 8 bases fitting TRBD2. This CDR3 spans 18 amino acids. Germline V gene sequence: CDR1 GTSNPN, CDR2 SVGIG (reference sequence). V lost 3 bases and J lost 4; bases outside the gene matches: 17.

This clonotype was detected ten times or more. The chain has TRBV15 and TRBJ1-4; 7 bases map to TRBD1. The CDR3 runs to 14 residues. V was pared by 1 base and J by 4 bases, with 0 bases of the junction left unmatched. Germline-derived CDR1 and CDR2 are LNHNV and YYDKDF (reference sequence). In DNA form, the CDR3 reads TGTGCCACCAGCAGAGGGGACAGTAATGAAAAACTGTTTTTT. It codes for CATSRGDSNEKLFF.

J is TRBJ2-2 and V is TRBV7-7; 7 nucleotides agree with TRBD1. Germline assignment: CDR1 SSHAT and CDR2 FNYEAQ (reference sequence). Trimming took 1 base from V and 3 from J; bases not matched to a gene: 11. The CDR3 loop spans 18 amino acids. The CDR3 nucleotides are TGTGCCAGCAGCTTAGTACGTTCGGCTACAGGGGACACCGGGGAGCTGTTTTTT. The encoded protein is CASSLVRSATGDTGELFF.

Only a few counts were recorded for this clonotype. V is TRBV29-1 and J is TRBJ2-1; the match to TRBD2 covers 10 bases. Trimming removed 4 bases from V and 6 bases from J; junction bases left unmatched: 6. This CDR3 contains 14 residues. Per germline, CDR1 SQVTM and CDR2 ANQGSEA. CDR3 sequence: CSVGRRLAGNEQFF. The DNA of the CDR3 is TGCAGCGTTGGCCGTAGACTAGCGGGCAATGAGCAGTTCTTC.

The chain links TRBV29-1 to TRBJ2-1, with 7 bases aligning to TRBD1. The CDR3 has 12 amino acids. The germline CDR1 and CDR2 sequences are SQVTM and ANQGSEA. Trimming at V came to 6 bases and at J to 6 bases, leaving 5 bases not matched to a gene. DNA of the CDR3: TGCAGCGTAGACAGGGCCTTCAATGAGCAGTTCTTC. Residues: CSVDRAFNEQFF.

This clonotype was observed many times. The chain combines TRBV11-1 with TRBJ2-2; TRBD2 aligns across 7 bases. The CDR3 totals 18 residues. Germline lookup yields CDR1 SGHAT and CDR2 FQDESV (reference sequence). V shed 5 bases, J shed 1 base, and the junction held 13 bases outside the gene matches. The CDR3 DNA follows: TGTGCCAGCAGCCCCCTGTTTACGGGAGGCCTGAACACCGGGGAGCTGTTTTTT. Translated, it gives CASSPLFTGGLNTGELFF.

There are a few counts of this clonotype. This chain links TRBV3-1 with TRBJ2-1; D not certain. Trimming removed 1 base from V and 6 bases from J, with 13 bases in between. Germline V lookup: CDR1 LGHDT, CDR2 YNNKEL (reference sequence). The CDR3 runs 15 residues. The DNA of the CDR3 is TGTGCCAGCAGCCAAGCCCATGGGCTAGTCAATGAGCAGTTCTTC. This encodes CASSQAHGLVNEQFF.

The V call is TRBV29-1, the J call TRBJ2-1; a possible D gene is TRBD1 (5 bases). V lost 6 bases to trimming and J lost 5 bases, with 17 bases between them. The germline V gene encodes CDR1 SQVTM and CDR2 ANQGSEA. The CDR3 has 14 residues. The CDR3 loop reads CSVPRRGTDNEQFF. The CDR3, as DNA: TGCAGCGTCCCCCGAAGGGGCACGGACAATGAGCAGTTCTTC.

V is TRBV6-1 and J is TRBJ2-5, with D possibly TRBD1 on 6 matching bases. V gave up 5 bases and J gave up 5 bases, with 15 bases separating them. Germline CDR1 reads MNHNS; CDR2 reads SASEGT. CDR3 length: 14 amino acids. CDR3 amino acids: CASSPVNTGETQYF. The CDR3 DNA sequence: TGTGCCAGCAGTCCCGTTAATACAGGGGAGACCCAGTACTTC.

This clonotype occurred a few times. The gene calls are TRBV12-3 or TRBV12-4 and TRBJ2-7; 9 positions agree with TRBD2. Germline trimming cut 3 bases from V and 9 bases from J; bases unmatched to any gene: 6. This CDR3 is 13 amino acids long. CDR3 sequence: CASSFVLAGTQYV. DNA for the CDR3: TGTGCCAGCAGTTTCGTCCTAGCGGGGACGCAGTACGTC.

There are many counts of this clonotype. The V call is TRBV5-1, the J call TRBJ2-1; 8 bases match TRBD2. The germline gives CDR1 SGHRS, CDR2 YFSETQ. Germline trimming cut 0 bases from V and 1 base from J; bases unmatched to any gene: 3. The CDR3 runs 16 residues. CDR3: CASSLVAGGSYNEQFF. The CDR3 DNA reads as TGCGCCAGCAGCTTGGTGGCGGGAGGTTCCTACAATGAGCAGTTCTTC.

The chain is built from TRBV12-1 and TRBJ2-3; the table's D call, TRBD2, was not checked against the DNA. TRBV12-1 is given as a pseudogene. There are 16 residues in the CDR3. The CDR3 DNA reads TGTGCCAGCAGCCTGGGACTAGCAGAAGGCACAGATACGCAGTATTTT. Translated, it gives CASSLGLAEGTDTQYF.

This clonotype appeared many times. The V gene is TRBV29-1, the J gene TRBJ2-2; D might be TRBD2 (6 bases). This CDR3 is 14 amino acids long. V gave up 7 bases and J gave up 5 bases, with 17 bases separating them. Germline values: CDR1 SQVTM, CDR2 ANQGSEA. The DNA for the CDR3 is TGCAGCGCCCGAAGAGGGGAGGAGACCGGGGAGCTGTTTTTT. This encodes CSARRGEETGELFF.

The chain employs TRBV18 and TRBJ1-1, with TRBD1 as a possible D gene (5 bases). The CDR3 contains 15 residues. The V gene lost 3 bases and the J gene lost 1 base, with 12 bases spanning the gap. CDR1 is KGHSH, CDR2 LQKENI, per germline. CDR3 residues: CASSPQGPSNTEAFF. As DNA, the CDR3 is TGTGCCAGCTCACCCCAGGGACCTTCGAACACTGAAGCTTTCTTT.

The chain combines TRBV10-2 with TRBJ2-7; D assignment may be TRBD1 or TRBD2 (5 bases each). V lost 7 bases, J lost 1 base, and 14 bases lay in between. Germline CDR1 reads WSHSY; CDR2 reads SAAADI. This CDR3 has 14 residues. Here the CDR3 reads CASIPGAASYEQYF. CDR3 sequence (DNA): TGCGCCAGCATACCCGGGGCTGCATCCTACGAGCAGTACTTC.

In its sample, this clonotype was seen a few times. This rearrangement joins TRBV7-9 to TRBJ2-3; the D gene is possibly TRBD1 (5 bases). Between the trimmed V and J ends, which lost 8 bases and 1 base, there was a span of 10 bases. In germline, CDR1 is SEHNR, CDR2 FQNEAQ (reference sequence). CDR3 size: 13 residues. CDR3 loop: CASLKGGTDTQYF. The CDR3 DNA sequence: TGTGCCAGCTTAAAAGGGGGCACAGATACGCAGTATTTT.

The chain links TRBV3-1 to TRBJ1-5; TRBD1 might be the D (5 bases). From germline, CDR1 is LGHDT and CDR2 YNNKEL (reference sequence). The CDR3 spans 14 residues. V was pared by 4 bases and J by 5 bases, with 12 bases between. The CDR3 bases are TGTGCCAGCAGCCTCAAGGGGAGGGATCAGCCCCAGCATTTT. Protein: CASSLKGRDQPQHF.

This clonotype showed up many times. The chain combines TRBV10-3 with TRBJ2-1; D gene ambiguous. V was shortened by 8 bases and J by 0 bases, with 20 bases between the two germline ends. The CDR3 consists of 17 residues. Germline-derived CDR1 and CDR2 are ENHRY and SYGVKD. DNA of the CDR3: TGTGCCATCGCCCCGACGGGTACGACGGGCTCCTACAATGAGCAGTTCTTC. It is translated as CAIAPTGTTGSYNEQFF.

This clonotype was counted at least ten times. V is TRBV5-1 and J is TRBJ2-3; possible D gene TRBD2, 6 bases. In germline, CDR1 is SGHRS, CDR2 YFSETQ. CDR3 length: 14 residues. V was trimmed by 2 bases and J by 2 bases, leaving 9 bases between them. In DNA, the CDR3 is TGCGCCAGCAGCTTTGCGGGATTCACAGATACGCAGTATTTT. As protein: CASSFAGFTDTQYF.

This clonotype was detected a few times. The chain links TRBV24-1 to TRBJ1-1; tentatively, D is TRBD1 (5 bases). Trimming shortened V by 2 bases and J by 4 bases, and 13 bases separated the two germline ends. The CDR3 totals 15 residues. Germline CDR1 reads KGHDR; CDR2 reads SFDVKD. The CDR3 sequence: CATSDSLRGGTEAFF. The CDR3 DNA is TGTGCCACCAGTGATTCGCTACGGGGGGGCACTGAAGCTTTCTTT.

The chain combines TRBV3-1 with TRBJ1-1; 9 nucleotides match TRBD1. V was clipped by 4 bases and J by 5 bases; unmatched bases: 8. In germline, CDR1 is LGHDT, CDR2 YNNKEL (reference sequence). CDR3 length: 15 residues. The CDR3 bases are TGTGCCAGCAGCCGTCCGGGACAGGGAAAGACTGAAGCTTTCTTT. Translating gives CASSRPGQGKTEAFF.

This chain joins TRBV4-1 and TRBJ2-1, with D possibly called TRBD1 or TRBD2 (5 bases each). CDR1 and CDR2 from the germline V gene are MGHRA and YSYEKL. The CDR3 consists of 18 residues. V lost 1 base and J lost 6, with 22 bases in between. The CDR3 loop reads CASSQGVRVDSRSNEQFF. CDR3 nucleotide sequence: TGCGCCAGCAGCCAAGGGGTCAGGGTGGACTCCCGATCCAATGAGCAGTTCTTC.

CDR3: CSARDGVPYSNQPQHF. The DNA for the CDR3 is TGCAGTGCTAGAGATGGGGTGCCCTATAGCAATCAGCCCCAGCATTTT. This sequence joins TRBV20-1 and TRBJ1-5; the D is unclear. The CDR3 covers 16 residues. The V and J ends lost 0 bases and 0 bases respectively, with 12 bases between them. Germline V gene sequence: CDR1 DFQATT, CDR2 SNEGSKA (reference sequence).

This clonotype was counted many times. V and J are TRBV7-8 and TRBJ2-1; a possible D gene is TRBD2 (5 bases). V lost 5 bases, J lost 0 bases, and 14 bases lay in between. The CDR3 runs to 16 residues. Germline-derived CDR1 and CDR2 are SGHVS and FQNEAQ. CDR3 sequence: CASSKTRQSSYNEQFF. The CDR3 DNA sequence: TGTGCCAGCAGCAAAACTAGGCAAAGCTCCTACAATGAGCAGTTCTTC. Together with reference TRBV7-8 and TRBJ2-1, the CDR3 gives the full variable domain: GAGVSQSPRYKVAKRGQDVALRCDPISGHVSLFWYQQALGQGPEFLTYFQNEAQLDKSGLPSDRFFAERPEGSVSTLKIQRTQQEDSAVYLCASSKTRQSSYNEQFFGPGTRLTVL.